This TCR beta chain is drawn from a study of identical twins. Germline V CDR1 and CDR2: SGHTA, FQGNSA. Unmatched junction bases numbered 13, after V lost 5 bases and J lost 9 bases. The CDR3 consists of 15 residues. TCRdb independently ran MiXCR on the 5' RACE reads; one entry per CDR3 protein. Here the sample spans 400,000 to 500,000 distinct CDR3 sequences, approximately 17% being singletons. This chain joins TRBV7-2 and TRBJ2-7; 10 bases map to TRBD2. The specimen was naive T cells sorted from blood. This TCR derives from a middle-aged man in good health. The CDR3 coding sequence is TGTGCCAGCAGCCCAGCGGGGGGGGTGAGAAAGAGGCAGTACTTC. Translation gives CASSPAGGVRKRQYF.